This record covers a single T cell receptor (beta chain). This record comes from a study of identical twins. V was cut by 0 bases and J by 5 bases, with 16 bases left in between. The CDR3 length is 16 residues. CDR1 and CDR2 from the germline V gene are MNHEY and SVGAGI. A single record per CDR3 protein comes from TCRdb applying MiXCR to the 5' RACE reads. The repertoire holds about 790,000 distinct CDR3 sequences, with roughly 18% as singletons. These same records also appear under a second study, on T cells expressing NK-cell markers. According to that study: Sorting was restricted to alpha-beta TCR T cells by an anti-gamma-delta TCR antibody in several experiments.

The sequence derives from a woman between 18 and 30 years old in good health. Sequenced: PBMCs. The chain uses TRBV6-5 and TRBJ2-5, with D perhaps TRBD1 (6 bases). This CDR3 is CASSYSGTLGRETQYF. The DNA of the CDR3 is TGTGCCAGCAGTTACTCCGGGACACTGGGACGGGAGACCCAGTACTTC.